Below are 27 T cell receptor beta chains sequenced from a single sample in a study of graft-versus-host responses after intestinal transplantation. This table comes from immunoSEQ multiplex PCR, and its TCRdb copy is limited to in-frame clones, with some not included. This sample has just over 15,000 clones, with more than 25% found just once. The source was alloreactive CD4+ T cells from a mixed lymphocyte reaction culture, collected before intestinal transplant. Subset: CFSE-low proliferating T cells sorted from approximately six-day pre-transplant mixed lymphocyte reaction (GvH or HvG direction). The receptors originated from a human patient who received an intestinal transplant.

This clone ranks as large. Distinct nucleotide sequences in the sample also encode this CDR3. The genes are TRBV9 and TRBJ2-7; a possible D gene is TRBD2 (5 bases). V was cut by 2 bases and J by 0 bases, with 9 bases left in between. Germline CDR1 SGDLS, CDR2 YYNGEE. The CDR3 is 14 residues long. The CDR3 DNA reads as TGTGCCAGCAGCGTCACTAGTCGCTCCTACGAGCAGTACTTC. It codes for CASSVTSRSYEQYF.

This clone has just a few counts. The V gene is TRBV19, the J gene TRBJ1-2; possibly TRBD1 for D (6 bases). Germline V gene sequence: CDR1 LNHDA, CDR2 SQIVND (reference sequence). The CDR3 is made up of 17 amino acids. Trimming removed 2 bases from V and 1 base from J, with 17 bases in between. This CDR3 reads CASSIYVQGNDNYGYTF. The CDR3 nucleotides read TGTGCCAGTAGTATATATGTCCAGGGGAATGATAACTATGGCTACACCTTC.

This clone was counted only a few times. In nucleotides, the CDR3 is TGTGCTAGTGGGAGGGACAGGGCATACGAGCAGTACTTC. Protein sequence: CASGRDRAYEQYF. The chain is built from TRBV12-5 and TRBJ2-7; 9 nucleotides agree with TRBD1. V lost 6 bases and J lost 4; bases outside the gene matches: 4. In germline, CDR1 is LGHNT, CDR2 FRNRAP. This CDR3 contains 13 residues.

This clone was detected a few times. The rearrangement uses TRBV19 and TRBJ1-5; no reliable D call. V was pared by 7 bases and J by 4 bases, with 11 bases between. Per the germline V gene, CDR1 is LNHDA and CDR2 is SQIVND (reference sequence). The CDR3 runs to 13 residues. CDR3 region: CASNTDLNQPQHF. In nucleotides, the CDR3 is TGTGCCAGTAATACAGATCTTAATCAGCCCCAGCATTTT.

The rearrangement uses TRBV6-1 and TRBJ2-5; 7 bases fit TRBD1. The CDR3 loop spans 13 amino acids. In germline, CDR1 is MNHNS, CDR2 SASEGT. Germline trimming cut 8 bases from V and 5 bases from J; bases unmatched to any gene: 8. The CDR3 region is CASQRQGRETQYF. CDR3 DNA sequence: TGTGCCAGCCAGAGACAGGGAAGGGAGACCCAGTACTTC.

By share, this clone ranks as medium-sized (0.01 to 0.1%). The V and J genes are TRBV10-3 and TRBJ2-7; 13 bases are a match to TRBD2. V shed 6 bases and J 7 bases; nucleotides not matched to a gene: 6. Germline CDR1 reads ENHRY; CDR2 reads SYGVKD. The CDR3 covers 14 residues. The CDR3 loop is CAISGLAGEGEQYF. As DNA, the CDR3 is TGTGCCATCAGCGGACTAGCGGGAGAGGGTGAGCAGTACTTC.

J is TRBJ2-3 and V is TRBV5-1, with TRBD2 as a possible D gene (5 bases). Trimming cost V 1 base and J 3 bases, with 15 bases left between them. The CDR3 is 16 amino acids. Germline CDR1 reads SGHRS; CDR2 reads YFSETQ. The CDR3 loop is CASSLRALLGTDTQYF. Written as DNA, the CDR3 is TGCGCCAGCAGCTTGAGAGCCCTACTAGGGACAGATACGCAGTATTTT.

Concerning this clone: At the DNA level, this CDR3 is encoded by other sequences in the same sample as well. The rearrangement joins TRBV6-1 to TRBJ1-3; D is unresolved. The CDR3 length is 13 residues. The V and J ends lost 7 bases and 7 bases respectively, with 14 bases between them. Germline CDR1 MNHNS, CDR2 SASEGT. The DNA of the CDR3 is TGTGCCAGCACCCTAGGCCTGGTCAACACCATATATTTT. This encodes CASTLGLVNTIYF.

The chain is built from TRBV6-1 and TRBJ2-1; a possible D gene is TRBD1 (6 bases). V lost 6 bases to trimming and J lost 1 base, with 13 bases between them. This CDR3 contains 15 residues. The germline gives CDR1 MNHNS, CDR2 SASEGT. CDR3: CASRKGVESYNEQFF. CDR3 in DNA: TGTGCCAGCAGAAAGGGGGTCGAGTCCTACAATGAGCAGTTCTTC.

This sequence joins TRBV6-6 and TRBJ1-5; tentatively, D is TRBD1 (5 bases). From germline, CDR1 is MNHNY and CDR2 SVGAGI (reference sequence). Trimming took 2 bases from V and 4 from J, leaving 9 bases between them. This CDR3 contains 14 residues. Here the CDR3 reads CASSYARGNQPQHF. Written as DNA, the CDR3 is TGTGCCAGCAGTTACGCACGGGGGAATCAGCCCCAGCATTTT.

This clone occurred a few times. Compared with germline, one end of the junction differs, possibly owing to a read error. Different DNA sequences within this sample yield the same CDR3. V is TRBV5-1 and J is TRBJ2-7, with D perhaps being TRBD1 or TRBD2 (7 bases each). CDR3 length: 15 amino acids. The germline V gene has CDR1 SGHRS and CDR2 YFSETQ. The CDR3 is CASSPGGGSSYEQYF. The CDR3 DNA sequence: TGCGCCAGCAGCCCAGGGGGGGGAAGCTCCTACGAGCAGTACTTT.

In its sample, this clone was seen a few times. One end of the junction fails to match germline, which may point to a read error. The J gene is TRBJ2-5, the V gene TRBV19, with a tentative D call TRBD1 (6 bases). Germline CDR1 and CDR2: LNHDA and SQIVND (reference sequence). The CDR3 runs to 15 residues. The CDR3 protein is CASSIDRLAPEPQYF. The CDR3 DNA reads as TGTGCCAGTAGTATTGACAGGTTAGCCCCAGAGCCCCAGTACTTC.

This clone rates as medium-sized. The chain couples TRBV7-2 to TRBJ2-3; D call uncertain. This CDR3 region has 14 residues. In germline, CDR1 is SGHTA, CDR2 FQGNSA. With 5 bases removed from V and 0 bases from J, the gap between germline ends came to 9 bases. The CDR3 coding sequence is TGTGCCAGCAGCCCCGGTACTAGCACAGATACGCAGTATTTT. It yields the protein CASSPGTSTDTQYF. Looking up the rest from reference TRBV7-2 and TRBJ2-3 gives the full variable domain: GAGVSQSPSNKVTEKGKDVELRCDPISGHTALYWYRQSLGQGLEFLIYFQGNSAPDKSGLPSDRFSAERTGGSVSTLTIQRTQQEDSAVYLCASSPGTSTDTQYFGPGTRLTVL.

The CDR3 bases are TGTGCCAGCAGCTTAGGGTACGGGAGAGGCAATCAGCCCCAGCATTTT. It is translated as CASSLGYGRGNQPQHF. The rearrangement uses TRBV11-3 and TRBJ1-5; D unclear. V lost 1 base to trimming and J lost 2 bases, with 12 bases between them. Germline lookup yields CDR1 SGHNT and CDR2 YENEEA. The CDR3 contains 16 residues.

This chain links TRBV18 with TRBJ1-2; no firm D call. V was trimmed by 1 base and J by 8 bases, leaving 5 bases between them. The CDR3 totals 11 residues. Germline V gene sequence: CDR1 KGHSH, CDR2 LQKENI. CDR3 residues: CASSPREGYTF. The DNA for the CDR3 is TGTGCCAGCTCACCACGGGAGGGCTACACCTTC.

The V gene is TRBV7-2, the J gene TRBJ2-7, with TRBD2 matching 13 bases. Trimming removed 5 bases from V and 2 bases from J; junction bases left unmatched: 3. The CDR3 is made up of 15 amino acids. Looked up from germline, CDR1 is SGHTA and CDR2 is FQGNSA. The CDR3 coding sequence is TGTGCCAGCAGCCCGGGACTAGCGGGGACCTACGAGCAGTACTTC. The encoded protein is CASSPGLAGTYEQYF.

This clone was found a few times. The CDR3: CAISESGGRWGKDYGYTF. DNA of the CDR3: TGTGCCATCAGTGAGTCGGGGGGCAGATGGGGCAAAGACTATGGCTACACCTTC. The V and J genes are TRBV10-3 and TRBJ1-2, with D possibly matching TRBD1 (6 bases). The germline gives CDR1 ENHRY, CDR2 SYGVKD. The V end lost 0 bases, the J end lost 3 bases, and 20 bases lay between the germline ends. This CDR3 spans 18 amino acids.

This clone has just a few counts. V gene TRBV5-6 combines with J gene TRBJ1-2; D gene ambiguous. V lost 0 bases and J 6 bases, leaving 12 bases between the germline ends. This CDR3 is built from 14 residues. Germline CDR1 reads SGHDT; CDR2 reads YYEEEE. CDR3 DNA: TGTGCCAGCAGCTTGGAAGGTTGGAGGGATGGCTACACCTTC. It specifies CASSLEGWRDGYTF.

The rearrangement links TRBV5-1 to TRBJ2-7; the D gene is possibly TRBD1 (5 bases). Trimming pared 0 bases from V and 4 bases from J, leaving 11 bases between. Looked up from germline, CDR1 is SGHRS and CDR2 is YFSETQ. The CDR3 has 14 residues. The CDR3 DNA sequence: TGCGCCAGCAGCTTGGATGGGGCGGAGTACGAGCAGTACTTC. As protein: CASSLDGAEYEQYF. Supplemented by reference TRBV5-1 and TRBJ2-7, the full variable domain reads KAGVTQTPRYLIKTRGQQVTLSCSPISGHRSVSWYQQTPGQGLQFLFEYFSETQRNKGNFPGRFSGRQFSNSRSEMNVSTLELGDSALYLCASSLDGAEYEQYFGPGTRLTVT.

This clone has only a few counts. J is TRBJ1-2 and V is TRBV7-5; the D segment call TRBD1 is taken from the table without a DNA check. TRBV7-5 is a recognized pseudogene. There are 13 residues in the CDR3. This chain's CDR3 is CASSRDRGYGYTF. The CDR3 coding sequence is TGTGCCAGCAGCCGGGACAGGGGCTATGGCTACACCTTC.

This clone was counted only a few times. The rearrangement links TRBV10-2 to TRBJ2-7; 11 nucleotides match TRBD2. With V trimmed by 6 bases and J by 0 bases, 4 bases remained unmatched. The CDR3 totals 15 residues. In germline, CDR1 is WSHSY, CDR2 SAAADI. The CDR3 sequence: CASRLAGAFSYEQYF. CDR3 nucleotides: TGCGCCAGCAGACTAGCGGGAGCCTTCTCCTACGAGCAGTACTTC.

The DNA for the CDR3 is TGTGCCAGCAGCTCGACTGGCGGGGAGCTGTTTTTT. Its protein product is CASSSTGGELFF. The rearrangement uses TRBV7-7 and TRBJ2-2; D remains unclear. Trimming left V 4 bases short and J 7 bases short, with 7 bases between. Per the germline V gene, CDR1 is SSHAT and CDR2 is FNYEAQ (reference sequence). This CDR3 comprises 12 residues.

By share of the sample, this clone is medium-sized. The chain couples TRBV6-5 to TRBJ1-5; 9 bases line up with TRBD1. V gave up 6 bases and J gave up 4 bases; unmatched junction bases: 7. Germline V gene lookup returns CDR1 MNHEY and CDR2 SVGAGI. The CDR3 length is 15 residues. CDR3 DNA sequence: TGTGCCAGCAGACAGGGGACAGGGATGAATCAGCCCCAGCATTTT. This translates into CASRQGTGMNQPQHF.

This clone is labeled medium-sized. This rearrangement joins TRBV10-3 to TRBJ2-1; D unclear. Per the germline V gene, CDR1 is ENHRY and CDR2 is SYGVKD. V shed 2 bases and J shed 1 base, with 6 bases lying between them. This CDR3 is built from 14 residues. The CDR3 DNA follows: TGTGCCATCAGTGAGACACAGTCCTACAATGAGCAGTTCTTC. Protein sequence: CAISETQSYNEQFF.

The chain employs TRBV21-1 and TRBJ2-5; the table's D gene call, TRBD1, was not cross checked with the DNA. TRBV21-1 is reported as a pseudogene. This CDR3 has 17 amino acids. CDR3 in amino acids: CASSKAQRGGPDETQYF. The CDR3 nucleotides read TGTGCCAGCAGCAAAGCGCAAAGAGGGGGACCGGATGAGACCCAGTACTTC.

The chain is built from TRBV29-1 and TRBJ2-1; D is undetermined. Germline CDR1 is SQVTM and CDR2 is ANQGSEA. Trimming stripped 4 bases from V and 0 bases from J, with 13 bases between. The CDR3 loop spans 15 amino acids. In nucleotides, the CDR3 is TGCAGCGTTGTCGGTGGCACCTACTCCTACAATGAGCAGTTCTTC. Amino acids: CSVVGGTYSYNEQFF.

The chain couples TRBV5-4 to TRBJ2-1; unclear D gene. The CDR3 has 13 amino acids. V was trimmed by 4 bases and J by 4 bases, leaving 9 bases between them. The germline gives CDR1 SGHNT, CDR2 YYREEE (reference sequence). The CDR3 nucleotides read TGTGCCAGCAGCATAGACAAGTACAATGAGCAGTTCTTC. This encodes CASSIDKYNEQFF. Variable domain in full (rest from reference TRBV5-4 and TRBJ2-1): ETGVTQSPTHLIKTRGQQVTLRCSSQSGHNTVSWYQQALGQGPQFIFQYYREEENGRGNFPPRFSGLQFPNYSSELNVNALELDDSALYLCASSIDKYNEQFFGPGTRLTVL.